This T cell receptor (beta chain) was retrieved from a study of blood T cell repertoires in COVID-19. Study background: Donors in the United States, Italy and Spain gave samples during acute or convalescent COVID-19. Sample material is recorded as cDNA or gDNA derived from T cells, B-cell-depleted T cells, or PBMCs.

This clone occurred once. Other DNA sequences in this specimen translate into the identical CDR3. Enrolment of Seattle patients took place during active infection, and they were followed longitudinally. Germline lookup yields CDR1 MGHRA and CDR2 YSYEKL. The V and J ends lost 0 bases and 0 bases respectively, with 9 bases between them. CDR3 length: 17 residues. Authors' data handling: Nucleated cell number was recorded as an estimate derived from reference gene primer amplification. Some clones are missing from TCRdb's copy, which holds only in-frame ones; the method was immunoSEQ multiplex PCR. V, J and clone size were drawn from that table, and D and trimming were deduced from the DNA. Among about 160,000 clones, around 82% were seen once, and the ten largest hold 7%.

The sequenced sample was peripheral blood. The rearrangement uses TRBV4-1 and TRBJ2-6, with D perhaps matching TRBD1 (6 bases). The receptor's source is a woman aged 40 to 50 with COVID-19, enrolled during active disease. Here the CDR3 DNA reads TGCGCCAGCAGCCAAGAGGGCAGGGGCTCTGGGGCCAACGTCCTGACTTTC. Protein product: CASSQEGRGSGANVLTF.